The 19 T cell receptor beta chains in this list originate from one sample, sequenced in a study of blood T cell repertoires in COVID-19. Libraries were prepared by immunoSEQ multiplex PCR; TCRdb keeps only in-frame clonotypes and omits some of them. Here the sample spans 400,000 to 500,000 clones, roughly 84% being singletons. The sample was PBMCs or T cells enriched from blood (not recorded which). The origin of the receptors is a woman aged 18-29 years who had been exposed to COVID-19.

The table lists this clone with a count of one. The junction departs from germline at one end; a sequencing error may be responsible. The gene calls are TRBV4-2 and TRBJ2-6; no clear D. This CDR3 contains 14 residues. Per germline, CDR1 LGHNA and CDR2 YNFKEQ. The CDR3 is CVSSATSGANVLTF. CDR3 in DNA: TGTGTCAGCAGCGCTACTTCTGGGGCCAACGTCCTGACTTTC.

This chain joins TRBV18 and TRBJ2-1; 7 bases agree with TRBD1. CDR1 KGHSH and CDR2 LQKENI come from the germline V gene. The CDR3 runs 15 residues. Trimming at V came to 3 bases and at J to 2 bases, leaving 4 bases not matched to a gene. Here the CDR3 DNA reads TGTGCCAGCTCACCTCGGACAGGTACCTACAATGAGCAGTTCTTC. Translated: CASSPRTGTYNEQFF.

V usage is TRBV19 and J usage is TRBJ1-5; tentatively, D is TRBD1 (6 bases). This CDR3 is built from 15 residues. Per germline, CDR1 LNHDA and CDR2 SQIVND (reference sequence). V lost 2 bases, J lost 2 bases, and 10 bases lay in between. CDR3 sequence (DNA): TGTGCCAGTAGTATAATGGCAGGGGGCAATCAGCCCCAGCATTTT. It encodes CASSIMAGGNQPQHF. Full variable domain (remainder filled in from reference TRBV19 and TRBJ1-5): DGGITQSPKYLFRKEGQNVTLSCEQNLNHDAMYWYRQDPGQGLRLIYYSQIVNDFQKGDIAEGYSVSREKKESFPLTVTSAQKNPTAFYLCASSIMAGGNQPQHFGDGTRLSIL.

CDR3 nucleotide sequence: TGTGCCAGTACCTTAAGGAGAGACCCGAAGGAGTATGGCTACACCTTC. It encodes CASTLRRDPKEYGYTF. This sequence joins TRBV19 and TRBJ1-2; no reliable D call. Germline lookup yields CDR1 LNHDA and CDR2 SQIVND (reference sequence). CDR3 length equals 16 residues. V was trimmed by 7 bases and J by 5 bases, leaving 23 bases between them. The whole variable domain, remainder taken from reference TRBV19 and TRBJ1-2, is DGGITQSPKYLFRKEGQNVTLSCEQNLNHDAMYWYRQDPGQGLRLIYYSQIVNDFQKGDIAEGYSVSREKKESFPLTVTSAQKNPTAFYLCASTLRRDPKEYGYTFGSGTRLTVV.

The CDR3 region has the DNA TGCAGCGTTGAAGCGGGACTAGCGGGATACTCCTACGAGCAGTACTTC. Translation: CSVEAGLAGYSYEQYF. The chain uses TRBV29-1 and TRBJ2-7; 13 bases fit TRBD2. With 1 base clipped from V and 0 bases from J, the junction kept 3 bases outside the gene matches. Per germline, CDR1 SQVTM and CDR2 ANQGSEA. This CDR3 has 16 residues.

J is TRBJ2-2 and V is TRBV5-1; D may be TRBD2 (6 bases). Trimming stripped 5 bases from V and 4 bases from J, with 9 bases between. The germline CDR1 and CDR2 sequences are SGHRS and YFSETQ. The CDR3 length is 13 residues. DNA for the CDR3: TGCGCCAGCAGAACGGAGGGCACCGGGGAGCTGTTTTTT. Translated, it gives CASRTEGTGELFF.

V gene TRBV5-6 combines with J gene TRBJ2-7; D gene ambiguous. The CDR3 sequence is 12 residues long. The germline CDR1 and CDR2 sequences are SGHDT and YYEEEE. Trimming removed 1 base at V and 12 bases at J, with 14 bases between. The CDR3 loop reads CASSLWAQNRYF. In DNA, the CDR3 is TGTGCCAGCAGCTTGTGGGCACAAAATCGGTACTTC.

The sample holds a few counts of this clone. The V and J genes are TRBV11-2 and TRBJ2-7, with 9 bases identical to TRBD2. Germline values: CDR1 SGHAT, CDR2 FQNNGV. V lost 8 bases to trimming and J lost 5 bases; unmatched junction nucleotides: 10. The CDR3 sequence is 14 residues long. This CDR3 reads CASVLAGAPHEQYF. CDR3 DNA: TGTGCCAGCGTCTTAGCGGGAGCCCCCCACGAGCAGTACTTC.

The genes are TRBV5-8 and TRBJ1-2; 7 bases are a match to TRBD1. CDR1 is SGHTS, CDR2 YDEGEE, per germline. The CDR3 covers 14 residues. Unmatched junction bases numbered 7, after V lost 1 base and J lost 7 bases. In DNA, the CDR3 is TGTGCCAGCAGCTTGCCCCCACAGGGGTTTGGCTACACCTTC. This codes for CASSLPPQGFGYTF.

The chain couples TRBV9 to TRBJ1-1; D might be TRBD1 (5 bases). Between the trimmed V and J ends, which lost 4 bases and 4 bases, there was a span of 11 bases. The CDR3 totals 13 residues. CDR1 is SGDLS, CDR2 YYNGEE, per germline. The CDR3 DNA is TGTGCCAGCAGCCCCGGGACTGGCACTGAAGCTTTCTTT. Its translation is CASSPGTGTEAFF.

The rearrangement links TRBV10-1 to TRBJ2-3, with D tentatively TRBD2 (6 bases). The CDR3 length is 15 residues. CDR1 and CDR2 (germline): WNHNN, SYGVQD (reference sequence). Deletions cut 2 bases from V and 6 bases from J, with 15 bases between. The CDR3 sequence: CASSEKLGGRDTQYF. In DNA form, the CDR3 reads TGCGCCAGCAGTGAGAAATTGGGGGGTAGGGATACGCAGTATTTT.

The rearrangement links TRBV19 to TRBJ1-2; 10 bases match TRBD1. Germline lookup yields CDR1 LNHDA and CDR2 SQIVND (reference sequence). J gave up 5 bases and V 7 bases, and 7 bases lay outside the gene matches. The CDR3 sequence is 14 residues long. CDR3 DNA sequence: TGTGCCAGTACCCCGACAGGGGGCGGATATGGCTACACCTTC. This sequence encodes CASTPTGGGYGYTF. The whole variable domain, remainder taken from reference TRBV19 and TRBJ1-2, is DGGITQSPKYLFRKEGQNVTLSCEQNLNHDAMYWYRQDPGQGLRLIYYSQIVNDFQKGDIAEGYSVSREKKESFPLTVTSAQKNPTAFYLCASTPTGGGYGYTFGSGTRLTVV.

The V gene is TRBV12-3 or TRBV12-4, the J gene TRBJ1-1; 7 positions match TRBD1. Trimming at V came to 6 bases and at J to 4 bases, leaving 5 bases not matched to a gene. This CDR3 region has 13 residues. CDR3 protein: CASRRGQATEAFF. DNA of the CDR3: TGTGCCAGCAGGCGTGGACAGGCCACTGAAGCTTTCTTT.

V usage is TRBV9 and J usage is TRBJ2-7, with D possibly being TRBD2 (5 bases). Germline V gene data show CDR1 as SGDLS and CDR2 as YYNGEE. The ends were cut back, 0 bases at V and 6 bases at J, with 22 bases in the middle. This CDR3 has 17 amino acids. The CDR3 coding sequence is TGTGCCAGCAGCGTAGGCCAGGTACCCCTCGGGATGGGCGAGCAGTACTTC. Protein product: CASSVGQVPLGMGEQYF. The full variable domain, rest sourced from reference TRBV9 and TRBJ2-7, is DSGVTQTPKHLITATGQRVTLRCSPRSGDLSVYWYQQSLDQGLQFLIQYYNGEERAKGNILERFSAQQFPDLHSELNLSSLELGDSALYFCASSVGQVPLGMGEQYFGPGTRLTVT.

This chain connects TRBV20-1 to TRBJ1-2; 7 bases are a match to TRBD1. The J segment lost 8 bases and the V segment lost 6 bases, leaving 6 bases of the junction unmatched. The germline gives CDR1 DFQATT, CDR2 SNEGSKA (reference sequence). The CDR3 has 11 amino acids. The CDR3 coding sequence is TGCAGTGCCAACAGGGGAACGGGCTACACCTTC. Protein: CSANRGTGYTF.

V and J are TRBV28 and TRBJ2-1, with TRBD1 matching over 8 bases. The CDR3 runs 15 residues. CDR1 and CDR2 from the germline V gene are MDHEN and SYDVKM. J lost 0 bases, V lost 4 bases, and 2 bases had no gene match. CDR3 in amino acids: CASSWTGSSYNEQFF. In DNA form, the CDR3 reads TGTGCCAGCAGTTGGACAGGGAGCTCCTACAATGAGCAGTTCTTC.

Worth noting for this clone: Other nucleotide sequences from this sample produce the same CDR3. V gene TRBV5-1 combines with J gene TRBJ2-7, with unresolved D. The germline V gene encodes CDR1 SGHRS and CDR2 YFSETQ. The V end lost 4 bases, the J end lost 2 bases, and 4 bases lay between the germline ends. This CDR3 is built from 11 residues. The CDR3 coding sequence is TGCGCCAGCAGCCCCGCCTACGAGCAGTACTTC. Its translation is CASSPAYEQYF.

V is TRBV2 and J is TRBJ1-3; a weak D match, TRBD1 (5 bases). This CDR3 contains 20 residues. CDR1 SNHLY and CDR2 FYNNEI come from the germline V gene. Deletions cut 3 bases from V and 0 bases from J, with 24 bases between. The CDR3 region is CASSEGGLAIEPISGNTIYF. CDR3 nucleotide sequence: TGTGCCAGCAGTGAGGGGGGGTTGGCGATAGAACCGATCTCTGGAAACACCATATATTTT.

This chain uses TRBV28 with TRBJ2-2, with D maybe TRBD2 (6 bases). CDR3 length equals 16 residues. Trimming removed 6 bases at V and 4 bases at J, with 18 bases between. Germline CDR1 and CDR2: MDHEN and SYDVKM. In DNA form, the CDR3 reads TGTGCCAGCAGGACCAGGGAGGCTAGCAGCACCGGGGAGCTGTTTTTT. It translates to CASRTREASSTGELFF.